The present entry profiles one TCR beta chain with its context. The antigen is not known. This specimen belongs to a study of cytomegalovirus exposure and HLA in healthy donors. PCR amplification relied on 60 Vbeta primers (plus 13 Jbeta primers). Data came from immunoSEQ multiplex PCR; TCRdb stores just in-frame clones and leaves some out. The data contain about 150,000 clones, around 81% of them seen just once; the ten biggest clones take up roughly 5.9%. At sampling all donors were nominally healthy, likely with unrecorded immune exposures. Findings and limits, study-wide: While the bulk of TCR sequences proved rare, some public TCRs turned up in many donors. The study assumed roughly uniform donor sequencing depth for presence/absence analyses. In a later analysis, V- and J-gene trimming of beta chains associated with a DCLRE1C missense variant, replicated independently.

The CDR3 loop spans 14 amino acids. The ends lost 8 bases at V and 3 bases at J; junction bases unmatched: 7. In germline, CDR1 is MRHNA, CDR2 SNTAGT. The sample taken for sequencing was PBMCs. This chain links TRBV6-4 with TRBJ2-3, with TRBD2 matching over 8 bases. The sequence was collected from a woman in her thirties or forties in good health and CMV-seropositive. The CDR3 reads CASSRSGTTDTQYF. The CDR3 DNA is TGTGCCAGCTCACGTAGCGGGACAACAGATACGCAGTATTTT.